This TCR beta chain was found in a study of shared clonotypes between healthy human individuals. Points from the study as a whole: Shared clonotypes: about 5% naive CD4, 3% to 3.5% naive CD8, 2.3% memory CD4, approximately 0.4% memory CD8. Specimens sampled were limited to blood, with tissue repertoires likely differing.

As to this clone: As yet, its antigen is unknown. Distinct nucleotide sequences in the sample also encode this CDR3.

Per germline, CDR1 SGHNT and CDR2 YYREEE (reference sequence). The length of the CDR3 is 16 residues. Trimming stripped 4 bases from V and 3 bases from J, with 19 bases between. Generated by immunoSEQ multiplex PCR, the TCRdb table keeps only in-frame clones and is missing some. The table includes around 2.1 million clones, around 95% detected once. The study drew its donors from healthy HIV-negative adults without recent acute infections or vaccinations. Splitting of CD4+ cells produced CD45RA+ naive and CD45RA-negative memory subsets. The sequenced sample consisted of naive CD4+ T cells sorted from blood. The subset was: CD45RA+ positively selected. This receptor was identified in a man in his late teens or twenties in good health. The chain carries TRBV5-4 and TRBJ1-1; D is possibly TRBD1 (6 bases). CDR3 nucleotides: TGTGCCAGCAGCCGAAAGGGGCAGGGGTCTGACACTGAAGCTTTCTTT. It encodes CASSRKGQGSDTEAFF.